These 28 T cell receptor beta chains were all obtained from the same sample, sequenced in a study of blood T cell repertoires in COVID-19. This table comes from immunoSEQ multiplex PCR, and its TCRdb copy is limited to in-frame clones, with some not included. The table lists around 250,000 clones, 75% to 90% of them singletons. The sequenced sample consisted of peripheral blood. The receptors come from a woman aged 25 to 45 with active or convalescent COVID-19.

The chain joins TRBV20-1 to TRBJ2-5; 9 bases map to TRBD2. This CDR3 is 15 amino acids long. CDR1 and CDR2 from the germline V gene are DFQATT and SNEGSKA (reference sequence). Germline trimming cut 6 bases from V and 5 bases from J; bases unmatched to any gene: 13. Here the CDR3 DNA reads TGCAGTGCGAGTCGCGCGGGGGGGCCAGGGGAGACCCAGTACTTC. Amino acid sequence: CSASRAGGPGETQYF.

V gene TRBV7-2 combines with J gene TRBJ2-5; 8 bases align to TRBD2. Germline V gene lookup returns CDR1 SGHTA and CDR2 FQGNSA. CDR3 length: 12 residues. After removal of 3 bases from V and 7 bases from J, the junction contained 1 base not matched to a gene. In DNA form, the CDR3 reads TGTGCCAGCAGCTTCGCGGGAGGGACCCAGTACTTC. This gives the protein CASSFAGGTQYF.

The V and J genes are TRBV21-1 and TRBJ2-2; the DNA was not compared with TRBD2, the D call given in the table. TRBV21-1 is annotated as a pseudogene. The CDR3 is 18 amino acids. The CDR3 coding sequence is TGTGCCAGCAGCAAAGAGGCTAGCGGGGGGGAAAACACCGGGGAGCTGTTTTTT. This codes for CASSKEASGGENTGELFF.

This clone was detected once. The rearrangement uses TRBV4-1 and TRBJ1-1; 8 positions match TRBD1. Germline V CDR1 and CDR2: MGHRA, YSYEKL. V lost 4 bases and J lost 6; bases outside the gene matches: 10. The CDR3 contains 15 residues. The CDR3 bases are TGCGCCAGCAGCCCAACGACAGGGGAGGTCCCTGAAGCTTTCTTT. Translated: CASSPTTGEVPEAFF.

The chain links TRBV7-2 to TRBJ2-3; TRBD1 is a possible D gene (6 bases). V lost 0 bases, J lost 3 bases, and 10 bases lay in between. The CDR3 runs 15 residues. The germline CDR1 and CDR2 sequences are SGHTA and FQGNSA. The chain's CDR3 is CASSLAGAETDTQYF. The CDR3 DNA sequence: TGTGCCAGCAGCTTAGCGGGGGCGGAGACAGATACGCAGTATTTT.

This chain joins TRBV4-1 and TRBJ1-5; 10 nucleotides align to TRBD1. V lost 4 bases and J lost 4; bases outside the gene matches: 10. The CDR3 extends over 17 amino acids. Germline loops: CDR1 MGHRA, CDR2 YSYEKL. CDR3 sequence reads: CASSPYGPGQGNQPQHF. The CDR3 DNA reads as TGCGCCAGCAGCCCATACGGACCGGGACAGGGGAATCAGCCCCAGCATTTT.

This clone appeared once. This chain joins TRBV5-6 and TRBJ2-2; a weak D match, TRBD1 (6 bases). This CDR3 is 13 amino acids long. From germline, CDR1 is SGHDT and CDR2 YYEEEE. V was cut by 4 bases and J by 5 bases, with 9 bases left in between. DNA of the CDR3: TGTGCCAGCAGCAGGACAGAGACCGGGGAGCTGTTTTTT. Translation: CASSRTETGELFF.

There are a few counts of this clone. J is TRBJ2-2 and V is TRBV19; D possibly corresponds to TRBD2 (6 bases). CDR3 length: 16 amino acids. V lost 2 bases and J 4 bases, leaving 14 bases between the germline ends. CDR1 is LNHDA, CDR2 SQIVND, per germline (reference sequence). The CDR3 spells CASSITSLSGTGELFF. CDR3 coding DNA: TGTGCCAGTAGTATAACTAGCTTATCGGGCACCGGGGAGCTGTTTTTT. Filled out from reference TRBV19 and TRBJ2-2, the complete variable domain reads DGGITQSPKYLFRKEGQNVTLSCEQNLNHDAMYWYRQDPGQGLRLIYYSQIVNDFQKGDIAEGYSVSREKKESFPLTVTSAQKNPTAFYLCASSITSLSGTGELFFGEGSRLTVL.

CDR3 in DNA: TGTGCCAGTAGCCGCAGGGGGACGTACACTGAAGCTTTCTTT. Its translation is CASSRRGTYTEAFF. The chain carries TRBV19 and TRBJ1-1; 7 bases match TRBD1. Germline V gives CDR1 LNHDA, CDR2 SQIVND (reference sequence). The CDR3 is made up of 14 amino acids. V dropped 6 bases and J dropped 3; count of bases not matched to a gene: 7.

The chain is built from TRBV5-1 and TRBJ1-2, with D possibly TRBD1 on 6 matching bases. V was shortened by 0 bases and J by 1 base, with 10 bases between the two germline ends. This CDR3 is 15 amino acids long. Germline assignment: CDR1 SGHRS and CDR2 YFSETQ. DNA of the CDR3: TGCGCCAGCAGCTTGGGGACAGAGTATAACTATGGCTACACCTTC. Amino acids: CASSLGTEYNYGYTF. The full variable domain, in which reference TRBV5-1 and TRBJ1-2 provide the parts outside the CDR3, is KAGVTQTPRYLIKTRGQQVTLSCSPISGHRSVSWYQQTPGQGLQFLFEYFSETQRNKGNFPGRFSGRQFSNSRSEMNVSTLELGDSALYLCASSLGTEYNYGYTFGSGTRLTVV.

The chain recombines TRBV11-2 with TRBJ1-1; D gene unclear. The CDR3 length is 9 residues. Germline V gives CDR1 SGHAT, CDR2 FQNNGV. V was shortened by 6 bases and J by 12 bases, with 8 bases between the two germline ends. The CDR3 bases are TGTGCCAGCAGGGGCCTTACTTTCTTT. This codes for CASRGLTFF.

V is TRBV6-5 and J is TRBJ1-5; tentative D call: TRBD1 (5 bases). The CDR3 is 15 amino acids. The V gene's germline CDR1 is MNHEY and CDR2 SVGAGI. Trimming took 7 bases from V and 3 from J, leaving 16 bases between them. The CDR3 coding sequence is TGTGCCAGCAAGAGGGGAGCGGGCTTCAATCAGCCCCAGCATTTT. Translated, it gives CASKRGAGFNQPQHF.

The CDR3 bases are TGTGCCAGCAGCGCGGTCCCCCACCTCACCGGGGAGCTGTTTTTT. Protein product: CASSAVPHLTGELFF. The chain carries TRBV9 and TRBJ2-2; D unclear. The V end was cut by 3 bases, the J end by 4 bases, with 13 bases between. This CDR3 has 15 residues. The germline V gene encodes CDR1 SGDLS and CDR2 YYNGEE.

The count of this clone is one. The V call is TRBV2, the J call TRBJ1-3; D uncertain. The V end lost 3 bases, the J end lost 1 base, and 7 bases lay between the germline ends. The length of the CDR3 is 14 residues. Germline CDR1 SNHLY, CDR2 FYNNEI. The chain's CDR3 is CASSDQRSGNTIYF. The DNA of the CDR3 is TGTGCCAGCAGTGACCAGCGATCTGGAAACACCATATATTTT.

The gene calls are TRBV28 and TRBJ2-5, with 14 positions matching TRBD2. Trimming removed 6 bases from V and 1 base from J; junction bases left unmatched: 4. The CDR3 covers 16 residues. Germline V lookup: CDR1 MDHEN, CDR2 SYDVKM. CDR3 in DNA: TGTGCCAGCAGACCTGGACTAGCGGGGGGCCAAGAGACCCAGTACTTC. Its protein is CASRPGLAGGQETQYF.

V and J are TRBV21-1 and TRBJ1-2; the D call in the table, TRBD1, was not verified against the DNA. TRBV21-1 is a documented pseudogene. CDR3 length equals 13 residues. CDR3 bases: TGTGCCAGCAGCAACGACAGGAACTATGGCTACACCTTC. Translation gives CASSNDRNYGYTF.

The chain joins TRBV6-5 to TRBJ1-5; D gene uncertain. Trimming pared 6 bases from V and 0 bases from J, leaving 9 bases between. CDR3 size: 14 residues. Germline assignment: CDR1 MNHEY and CDR2 SVGAGI. The CDR3 DNA sequence: TGTGCCAGCAGCGAGGGCTATAGCAATCAGCCCCAGCATTTT. Translated, it gives CASSEGYSNQPQHF.

This sequence joins TRBV4-3 and TRBJ1-1, with D perhaps matching TRBD1 (5 bases). The germline V gene has CDR1 LGHNA and CDR2 YSLEER. This CDR3 has 14 amino acids. V lost 4 bases and J lost 1, with 10 bases in between. The CDR3 coding sequence is TGCGCCAGCAGCCGGAACACAGGGAACACTGAAGCTTTCTTT. Translating it yields CASSRNTGNTEAFF.

The chain recombines TRBV21-1 with TRBJ2-5; the D call in the table, TRBD2, was not verified against the DNA. TRBV21-1 counts as a pseudogene. CDR3 length: 19 residues. CDR3: CASSKAGLAGNGNQETQYF. The DNA of the CDR3 is TGTGCCAGCAGCAAAGCCGGGCTAGCGGGGAATGGAAACCAAGAGACCCAGTACTTC.

This clone has just a few counts. The V gene is TRBV29-1, the J gene TRBJ1-1; 11 positions agree with TRBD1. The CDR3 loop spans 16 amino acids. The germline V gene has CDR1 SQVTM and CDR2 ANQGSEA. The V segment lost 7 bases and the J segment 4 bases; nucleotides outside the gene matches: 14. CDR3: CSAQGRRDRGVTEAFF. The DNA for the CDR3 is TGCAGCGCCCAGGGGAGGCGGGACAGGGGGGTCACTGAAGCTTTCTTT.

The J gene is TRBJ1-6, the V gene TRBV4-2; D might be TRBD1 (6 bases). V was clipped by 4 bases and J by 5 bases, with 12 bases between them. CDR1 and CDR2 from the germline V gene are LGHNA and YNFKEQ. The CDR3 is made up of 15 amino acids. CDR3 region: CASSPEGGNNSPLHF. The CDR3 nucleotides read TGTGCCAGCAGCCCGGAAGGGGGAAATAATTCACCCCTCCACTTT.

The chain has TRBV28 and TRBJ1-4; D may be TRBD1 (6 bases). V lost 3 bases, J lost 8 bases, and 13 bases lay in between. The length of the CDR3 is 14 residues. CDR1 and CDR2 (germline): MDHEN, SYDVKM. CDR3: CASSFMGQGEKLFF. CDR3 sequence (DNA): TGTGCCAGCAGTTTTATGGGGCAGGGGGAAAAACTGTTTTTT.

The chain carries TRBV7-9 and TRBJ1-1, with a tentative D call TRBD1 (5 bases). CDR3 length: 15 amino acids. In germline, CDR1 is SEHNR, CDR2 FQNEAQ (reference sequence). V shed 2 bases and J shed 0 bases, with 10 bases lying between them. The CDR3 protein is CASSLTQGVNTEAFF. CDR3 DNA sequence: TGTGCCAGCAGCTTAACCCAGGGTGTGAACACTGAAGCTTTCTTT.

The V gene is TRBV3-1 (or the pseudogene TRBV3-2), the J gene TRBJ1-6; 7 nucleotides agree with TRBD1. The V and J ends lost 0 bases and 5 bases, in that order; junction bases with no gene match: 10. The length of the CDR3 is 18 residues. Per the germline V gene, CDR1 is LGHDT and CDR2 is YNNKEL (reference sequence). The CDR3 protein is CASSQDSAGGTHNSPLHF. In DNA form, the CDR3 reads TGTGCCAGCAGCCAAGATTCGGCAGGGGGAACCCATAATTCACCCCTCCACTTT.

This chain links TRBV9 with TRBJ1-4; D may be TRBD1 (6 bases). The CDR3 length is 15 residues. V was shortened by 2 bases and J by 8 bases, with 16 bases between the two germline ends. Germline assignment: CDR1 SGDLS and CDR2 YYNGEE. CDR3 nucleotides: TGTGCCAGCAGCGTCGGCGCCAGGGGATGGGAAAAACTGTTTTTT. Its translation is CASSVGARGWEKLFF.

The chain has TRBV6-2 or TRBV6-3 and TRBJ1-1; no reliable D call. The V gene's germline CDR1 is MNHEY and CDR2 SVGEGT. Trimming left V 2 bases short and J 2 bases short, with 9 bases between. This CDR3 region has 14 residues. The CDR3 DNA reads as TGTGCCAGCAGTTACCCGACTTTCAACACTGAAGCTTTCTTT. Its translation: CASSYPTFNTEAFF.

This chain links TRBV12-3 or TRBV12-4 with TRBJ1-1; tentatively, D is TRBD1 (6 bases). The CDR3 runs to 13 residues. V lost 5 bases and J lost 4, with 11 bases in between. In DNA form, the CDR3 reads TGTGCCAGCAGTACAGGGCTTGCCACTGAAGCTTTCTTT. Residues: CASSTGLATEAFF.

This clone was seen only once. This sequence joins TRBV2 and TRBJ2-1, with 8 bases fitting TRBD2. The CDR3 consists of 17 residues. V was pared by 2 bases and J by 1 base, with 7 bases of the junction left unmatched. Looked up from germline, CDR1 is SNHLY and CDR2 is FYNNEI. The CDR3 is CASSETAGDSSYNEQFF. DNA for the CDR3: TGTGCCAGCAGTGAAACAGCGGGGGATTCGTCCTACAATGAGCAGTTCTTC.